The 18 T cell receptor beta chains below were found in one sample sequenced in a study of tissue T cells after allogeneic stem cell transplantation. The time point was: mouse harvest day 7 after allogeneic transplant. Each mouse received 10^7 T-cell-depleted marrow cells plus 10^6 splenic CD5+ T cells by tail vein. The assay was immunoSEQ multiplex PCR, and TCRdb's table has in-frame clones only and misses some. The sample consists of 9,500 or so clones, less than 55% of them appearing once. The material sequenced was skin. The origin of the receptors is a female BALB/c mouse given C57BL/6 T cells with graft-versus-host disease after an allogeneic hematopoietic cell transplant.

With respect to this clone: Gene names and germline refer to mouse. The read ends 1 residue shy of where the CDR3 ends; the end is completed using the germline J gene. This chain connects TRBV2 to TRBJ2-4; 9 bases fit TRBD2. The CDR3 is 17 amino acids. The germline gives CDR1 LGHNA, CDR2 YSYQKL. Germline trimming cut 4 bases from V and 0 bases from J; bases unmatched to any gene: 8. The CDR3 sequence: CASSLPRLGVSQNTLYF. The sequenced part of the CDR3 DNA is TGTGCCAGCAGCCTCCCTCGACTGGGGGTTAGTCAAAACACCTTGTAC.

Regarding this clone: All gene names here are mouse names. This same CDR3 is encoded by further DNA sequences in the sample. CDR3: CASGPGQNTEVFF. Partial CDR3 DNA: TGTGCCAGCGGGCCGGGACAAAACACAGAAGTCTTC. V and J are TRBV13-2 and TRBJ1-1; the D gene is possibly TRBD1 (6 bases). The read falls 1 residue short of the CDR3 end, and the missing part is taken from the germline J gene. Per germline, CDR1 NNHNN and CDR2 SYGAGS (reference sequence). Deletions cut 5 bases from V and 1 base from J, with 9 bases between. The CDR3 covers 13 residues.

Worth noting for this clone: Gene names denote mouse genes. The read terminates 1 residue ahead of where the CDR3 ends, so the germline J gene completes it. The rearrangement joins TRBV26 to TRBJ2-5; possibly TRBD1 for D (5 bases). CDR3 length: 13 amino acids. V was pared by 2 bases and J by 4 bases, with 7 bases between. Germline lookup yields CDR1 KGHPV and CDR2 FQNQEV (reference sequence). The DNA read from the CDR3 is TGTGCCAGCAGTCTGCCAGGGAAAGACACCCAGTAC. Residues: CASSLPGKDTQY. The full CDR3 protein is CASSLPGKDTQYF. Together with reference TRBV26 and TRBJ2-5, the CDR3 gives the full variable domain: NSKVIQTPRYLVKGQGQKAKMRCIPEKGHPVVFWYQQNKNNEFKFLINFQNQEVLQQIDMTEKRFSAECPSNSPCSLEIQSSEAGDSALYLCASSLPGKDTQYFGPGTRLLVL.

This clone was recorded a few times. The genes are named according to mouse. The read ends 1 residue before the CDR3 terminus; that terminus is restored from the germline J gene. The chain uses TRBV26 and TRBJ1-1, with D tentatively TRBD1 (5 bases). CDR1 KGHPV and CDR2 FQNQEV come from the germline V gene (reference sequence). V was clipped by 0 bases and J by 0 bases, with 5 bases between them. There are 14 residues in the CDR3. The CDR3 spells CASSLSGPNTEVFF. The CDR3 bases that were read are TGTGCCAGCAGTCTGTCGGGACCAAACACAGAAGTCTTC.

In regard to this clone: Mouse names are used for the genes. The read is 1 residue too short to cover the CDR3 end, so that end is filled in from the germline J gene. This chain joins TRBV14 and TRBJ1-3, with D unresolved. V was trimmed by 2 bases and J by 2 bases, leaving 5 bases between them. Germline CDR1 SGHDT, CDR2 FRDEAV. The CDR3 consists of 13 residues. Incomplete CDR3 DNA: TGTGCCAGCAGTTTGAGGGCTGGAAATACGCTCTAT. It yields the protein CASSLRAGNTLY. The full CDR3 protein is CASSLRAGNTLYF.

About this clone: These gene names are mouse names. Coverage ceases 1 residue before the CDR3 finishes, and the germline J gene fills in the end. The chain recombines TRBV15 with TRBJ1-4, with 12 positions matching TRBD1. The CDR3 spans 15 residues. The junction had 4 bases not matched to a gene; V was cut back by 4 bases and J by 7 bases. Germline CDR1 is SGHND and CDR2 is FRSKSL. CDR3 DNA, as far as it was read: TGTGCCAGCAGTTCCGGGACAGGGGGCGCCGAAAGATTATTT. Its translation is CASSSGTGGAERLF. The whole CDR3 sequence is CASSSGTGGAERLFF.

The sample holds a few counts of this clone. Mouse gene names and germline throughout. Read coverage stops 1 residue before the CDR3 terminus; the germline J gene supplies the remainder. The chain recombines TRBV23 with TRBJ1-3. Germline V gene data show CDR1 as KGHTA and CDR2 as FQNQQP. This CDR3 region has 15 residues. Partial CDR3 DNA: TGCTCCAGCAGTCAATCGGGGGATTCTGGAAATACGCTCTAT. This sequence encodes CSSSQSGDSGNTLY. The whole CDR3 reads CSSSQSGDSGNTLYF.

As for this clone: Gene labels here are mouse ones. The read falls 1 residue short of the CDR3 end, and the missing part is taken from the germline J gene. The V gene is TRBV26, the J gene TRBJ2-7, with D perhaps TRBD2 (7 bases). This CDR3 spans 15 amino acids. The germline gives CDR1 KGHPV, CDR2 FQNQEV (reference sequence). The V end lost 0 bases, the J end lost 2 bases, and 11 bases lay between the germline ends. The CDR3 here is CASSLSKGGAYEQYF. The sequenced CDR3 bases are TGTGCCAGCAGTCTGTCGAAGGGGGGGGCCTATGAACAGTAC.

This clone was observed a handful of times. Mouse gene names apply. The missing CDR3 end, 1 residue past where the read stops, is filled in from the germline J gene. Different DNA sequences within this sample yield the same CDR3. The J gene is TRBJ1-1, the V gene TRBV23; the D call in the table, TRBD1, was not verified against the DNA. The CDR3 spans 13 residues. Looked up from germline, CDR1 is KGHTA and CDR2 is FQNQQP. The CDR3: CSSSQSRGGEVFF. CDR3 bases read: TGCTCCAGCAGTCAATCGAGGGGTGGGGAAGTCTTC.

Note on this clone: The gene names here belong to mouse. The read ends 1 residue before the CDR3 terminus; that terminus is restored from the germline J gene. This rearrangement joins TRBV26 to TRBJ1-1, with D unresolved. CDR3 size: 12 residues. V shed 4 bases and J shed 7 bases, with 10 bases lying between them. Germline V CDR1 and CDR2: KGHPV, FQNQEV (reference sequence). The CDR3: CASSPGRGEVFF. The CDR3 bases that were read are TGTGCCAGCAGTCCCGGTCGGGGAGAAGTCTTC.

This clone was observed a handful of times. The gene names given are mouse names. The CDR3 end is not reached by the read, which stops 1 residue before it; the germline J gene fills it in. The V call is TRBV12-2, the J call TRBJ2-1; TRBD2 is a possible D gene (7 bases). CDR3 length: 15 residues. Germline-derived CDR1 and CDR2 are SGHLS and HYDKME. Trimming removed 0 bases from V and 1 base from J, with 9 bases in between. Partial CDR3 DNA: TGTGCCAGCTCTCTCGGGGGGCGAAACTATGCTGAGCAGTTC. As protein: CASSLGGRNYAEQF. The CDR3 reads in full as CASSLGGRNYAEQFF.

As to this clone: Gene names denote mouse genes. The read stops 1 residue short of the end of the CDR3; the missing end is completed from the germline J gene. The gene calls are TRBV26 and TRBJ2-7; D is perhaps TRBD2 (6 bases). This CDR3 region has 14 residues. V shed 2 bases and J shed 0 bases, with 8 bases lying between them. Germline-derived CDR1 and CDR2 are KGHPV and FQNQEV (reference sequence). The CDR3 here is CASSLGLISYEQYF. The part of the CDR3 DNA that was read is TGTGCCAGCAGTCTGGGACTGATCTCCTATGAACAGTAC.

Regarding this clone: Gene names are mouse gene names. CDR3 sequence reads: CASGDLGYQDTQYF. The CDR3 DNA, read in part, is TGTGCCAGCGGTGATCTGGGGTACCAAGACACCCAGTAC. This chain links TRBV13-2 with TRBJ2-5; a weak D match, TRBD2 (6 bases). The sequenced fragment ends 1 residue before the CDR3 boundary, so the rest is inferred from the germline J gene. This CDR3 is built from 14 residues. CDR1 is NNHNN and CDR2 is SYGAGS in the germline V gene (reference sequence). V dropped 1 base and J dropped 1 base, with 7 bases sitting between them.

A remark on this clone: Gene names and germline match the mouse. The CDR3 end is not reached by the read, which stops 1 residue before it; the germline J gene fills it in. The J gene is TRBJ1-3, the V gene TRBV3; D gene uncertain. The CDR3 covers 14 residues. Trimming removed 4 bases at V and 0 bases at J, with 7 bases between. Germline values: CDR1 SNHLY, CDR2 FYNGKV (reference sequence). The CDR3 loop reads CASSSQNSGNTLYF. CDR3 bases read: TGTGCCAGCAGCTCTCAGAATTCTGGAAATACGCTCTAT. The whole variable domain, filled in from reference TRBV3 and TRBJ1-3, reads GPKVLQIPSHQIIDMGQMVTLNCDPVSNHLYFYWYKQILGQQMEFLVNFYNGKVMEKSKLFKDQFSVERPDGSYFTLKIQPTALEDSAVYFCASSSQNSGNTLYFGEGSRLIVV.

With respect to this clone: The germline and genes are mouse ones. Read data end 1 residue before the CDR3 end; the end is taken from the germline J gene. The rearrangement links TRBV12-1 to TRBJ2-7; no reliable D call. The CDR3 contains 13 residues. Germline CDR1 SGHSN, CDR2 HYEKVE. The V end was cut by 4 bases, the J end by 3 bases, with 12 bases between. The CDR3 reads CASSPGSFYEQYF. The part of the CDR3 DNA that was read is TGTGCCAGCTCACCCGGGAGTTTCTATGAACAGTAC.

Of note for this clone: These gene names are mouse names. The read halts 1 residue ahead of the CDR3 end, with the missing end drawn from the germline J gene. This sequence joins TRBV2 and TRBJ2-7; tentative D call: TRBD2 (5 bases). Germline lookup yields CDR1 LGHNA and CDR2 YSYQKL. The CDR3 contains 15 residues. V was trimmed by 2 bases and J by 0 bases, leaving 11 bases between them. The CDR3 bases that were read are TGTGCCAGCAGCCAAAAGGCGCTGGGCTCCTATGAACAGTAC. Amino acids: CASSQKALGSYEQY. The complete CDR3 reads CASSQKALGSYEQYF.

To note about this clone: Germline and genes here are mouse. The CDR3 extends 1 residue past the end of the read, so its final part is completed from the germline J gene. The chain has TRBV26 and TRBJ2-7, with TRBD1 identical over 9 bases. V shed 2 bases and J 4 bases; nucleotides not matched to a gene: 3. From germline, CDR1 is KGHPV and CDR2 FQNQEV (reference sequence). The CDR3 length is 14 residues. The CDR3 is CASSLETGGYEQYF. The part of the CDR3 DNA that was read is TGTGCCAGCAGTCTGGAGACAGGGGGTTATGAACAGTAC.

Details on this clone: Gene names are mouse gene names. Read coverage stops 1 residue before the CDR3 terminus; the germline J gene supplies the remainder. J is TRBJ2-3 and V is TRBV26, with 7 bases that match TRBD1. The V gene's germline CDR1 is KGHPV and CDR2 FQNQEV (reference sequence). J gave up 0 bases and V 4 bases, and 1 base lay outside the gene matches. The CDR3 is made up of 14 amino acids. This CDR3 reads CASSRGQSAETLYF. The CDR3 bases that were read are TGTGCCAGCAGTCGGGGACAGAGTGCAGAAACGCTGTAT.